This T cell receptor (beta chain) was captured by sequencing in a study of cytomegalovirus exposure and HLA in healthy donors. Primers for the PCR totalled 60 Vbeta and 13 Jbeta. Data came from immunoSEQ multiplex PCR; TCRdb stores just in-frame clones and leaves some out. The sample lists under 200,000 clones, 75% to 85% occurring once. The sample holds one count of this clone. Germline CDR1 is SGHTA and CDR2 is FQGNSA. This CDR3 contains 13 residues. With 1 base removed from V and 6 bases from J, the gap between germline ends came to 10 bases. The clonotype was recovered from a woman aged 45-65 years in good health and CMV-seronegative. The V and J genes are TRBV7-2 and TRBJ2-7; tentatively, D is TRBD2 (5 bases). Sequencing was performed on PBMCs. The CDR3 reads CASSLERRREQYF. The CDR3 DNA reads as TGTGCCAGCAGCTTAGAAAGGAGGCGCGAGCAGTACTTC.